The 8 T cell receptor beta chains presented below share a single source sample, sequenced in a study of T cells expressing NK-cell markers. TCRdb reprocessed the 5' RACE reads and keeps a single row for each CDR3 protein, giving no DNA. The sample has about 550,000 distinct CDR3 sequences, and its top ten clones hold 3% to 4.5%. Sample: blood T cells: a sorted CD56 or NKG2C T cell subset, CD4+ or CD8+ T cells, or bulk PBMC T cells (not recorded which). The receptor source for this set is a man aged 18 to 35 in good health.

This rearrangement joins TRBV29-1 to TRBJ1-1; TCRdb indicates TRBD1, and absent DNA this call remains unverified. From germline, CDR1 is SQVTM and CDR2 ANQGSEA. This CDR3 has 15 residues. The chain's CDR3 is CSAGDRGLLNTEAFF.

The chain links TRBV20-1 to TRBJ2-1. In germline, CDR1 is DFQATT, CDR2 SNEGSKA (reference sequence). The CDR3 is 12 amino acids. The CDR3 is CSARVRSPEQFF.

The chain couples TRBV30 to TRBJ1-1; TCRdb's assignment of TRBD1 cannot be checked, as there is no DNA. Germline lookup yields CDR1 GTSNPN and CDR2 SVGIG (reference sequence). The CDR3 is made up of 13 amino acids. CDR3 loop: CAWSVGLYRMAFF.

The V and J genes are TRBV11-2 and TRBJ2-5; as DNA is missing, the TRBD1 call by TCRdb cannot be tested. CDR1 is SGHAT and CDR2 is FQNNGV in the germline V gene. This CDR3 has 15 residues. The CDR3 sequence: CASSTRTVGQETQYF.

V is TRBV15 and J is TRBJ2-1; the TRBD2 assignment by TCRdb is unverifiable without DNA. Germline CDR1 reads LNHNV; CDR2 reads YYDKDF (reference sequence). The CDR3 covers 20 residues. This chain's CDR3 is CATSRDWSGTSGIGGNEQFF.

The CDR3 here is CASSSLYWTYLYNEQFF. The gene calls are TRBV12-3 or TRBV12-4 and TRBJ2-1; TCRdb lists TRBD2, though no DNA is available to test this call. The CDR3 has 17 residues.

The V gene is TRBV20-1, the J gene TRBJ2-1; TCRdb's assignment of TRBD1 cannot be checked, as there is no DNA. CDR3 length: 15 amino acids. Germline V gene data show CDR1 as DFQATT and CDR2 as SNEGSKA (reference sequence). This chain's CDR3 is CSAVIRGFEYNEQFF.

This chain uses TRBV18 with TRBJ2-1. CDR3 size: 15 residues. Germline CDR1 KGHSH, CDR2 LQKENI. The CDR3: CASSLKTSSYNEQFF.